Listed below are T cell receptor beta chains from one sample, sequenced in a study of blood T cell repertoires in COVID-19. Data came from immunoSEQ multiplex PCR; TCRdb stores just in-frame clones and leaves some out. The sample holds around 170,000 clones, roughly 80% seen once. Sequences were obtained from peripheral blood. The receptors shown here come from a woman aged 40 to 50 with acute or convalescent COVID-19. The CDR3 runs from the conserved cysteine through the conserved F or W. The order of the fields is J gene, D gene, V gene, clone size, CDR3 DNA, CDR3 protein. D genes are given only for firm matches. Some rows have no size entry. The others give once, few or many, or a class for an expanded clone.

TRBJ2-1 | - | TRBV4-2 | - | TGTGCCAGCAGCCAAGAAACGGGACTCCATGAGCAGTTCTTC | CASSQETGLHEQFF
TRBJ1-1 | - | TRBV7-6 | - | TGTGCCAGCAGCTTAGCTGGTGGCGGAATCGGGAACACTGAAGCTTTCTTT | CASSLAGGGIGNTEAFF
TRBJ1-3 | - | TRBV2 | - | TGTGCCAGCAGCGGAGGTACGACCGGGAGTACCATATATTTT | CASSGGTTGSTIYF
TRBJ1-1 | - | TRBV6-5 | - | TGTGCCAGCAGAGTCGGCGGCCAGAACACTGAAGCTTTCTTT | CASRVGGQNTEAFF
TRBJ2-2 | - | TRBV6-5 | - | TGTGCCAGCAGTTCCAAATACGGGGGCACCGGGGAGCTGTTTTTT | CASSSKYGGTGELFF
TRBJ1-6 | TRBD1 | TRBV4-1 | - | TGCGCCAGCAGCCAAGATTACACAGGGGGAAGCTCCTATAATTCACCCCTCCACTTT | CASSQDYTGGSSYNSPLHF
TRBJ2-5 | - | TRBV28 | - | TGTGCCAGCAGTTTAGACAGCGAGACCCAGTACTTC | CASSLDSETQYF
TRBJ2-1 | - | TRBV30 | few | TGTGCCGCATCTAGATACAATGAGCAGTTCTTC | CAASRYNEQFF
TRBJ2-2 | - | TRBV10-1 | - | TGCGCCAGCAGTGCGAGTTCCGGGGAGCTGTTTTTT | CASSASSGELFF
TRBJ2-3 | - | TRBV5-1 | - | TGCGCCAGCATGTGGGGAGAGGGCACAGATACGCAGTATTTT | CASMWGEGTDTQYF
TRBJ2-5 | - | TRBV6-6 | - | TGTGCCAGCAGTGGCGAAGGGGGGGGGCGGAGAGAGACCCAGTACTTC | CASSGEGGGRRETQYF
TRBJ1-5 | - | TRBV2 | - | TGTGCCAGCAGTGAGGGGCGGCCCCAGCATTTT | CASSEGRPQHF
TRBJ2-7 | - | TRBV7-9 | - | TGTGCCAGCAGCTTAGTGTCGTCCTACGAGCAGTACTTC | CASSLVSSYEQYF
TRBJ1-4 | - | TRBV19 | - | TGTGCCAGTAGTATCCGGGGGACCCCTATAACTAATGAAAAACTGTTTTTT | CASSIRGTPITNEKLFF
TRBJ1-2 | TRBD1 | TRBV19 | - | TGTGCCAGTAGGGGACAGGGTTATGCTAACTATGGCTACACCTTC | CASRGQGYANYGYTF
TRBJ1-1 | - | TRBV6-2/TRBV6-3 | - | TGTGCCAGCAGTGAGGAGGAAAGAACTGAAGCTTTCTTT | CASSEEERTEAFF
TRBJ1-3 | - | TRBV9 | few | TGTGCCAGCAGCGTAGGCAGGGGTGGAAACACCATATATTTT | CASSVGRGGNTIYF
TRBJ2-3 | TRBD1 | TRBV7-9 | - | TGTGCCAGCAGCCCGGGGACAGGGGGCTTCGAAGACACAGATACGCAGTATTTT | CASSPGTGGFEDTDTQYF
TRBJ1-1 | - | TRBV20-1 | once | TGCAGCGGGATTTACAACACTGAAGCTTTCTTT | CSGIYNTEAFF
TRBJ1-1 | - | TRBV11-3 | few | TGTGCCAGCAGCCCCTATGTATTTAGGGACAAGAACACTGAAGCTTTCTTT | CASSPYVFRDKNTEAFF
TRBJ1-2 | TRBD1 | TRBV24-1 | - | TGTGCCACCAGTGATGCAGGAGGACAGGGATTGAACTATGGCTACACCTTC | CATSDAGGQGLNYGYTF
TRBJ1-3 | - | TRBV3-1/TRBV3-2 | - | TGTGCCAGCAGCTCCATCTCTGGAAACACCATATATTTT | CASSSISGNTIYF
TRBJ1-5 | - | TRBV3-1/TRBV3-2 | - | TGTGCCAGCAGCCTGAGTTGGGGACTCAATCAGCCCCAGCATTTT | CASSLSWGLNQPQHF
TRBJ1-5 | - | TRBV19 | - | TGTGCCAGTAGTATGGTTGGAGTAAGCAATCAGCCCCAGCATTTT | CASSMVGVSNQPQHF
TRBJ2-7 | - | TRBV19 | - | TGTGCCAGTAGTCTCCAACCGGGACTTCTAGCCGGCGAGCAGTACTTC | CASSLQPGLLAGEQYF
TRBJ2-2 | TRBD2 | TRBV9 | - | TGTGCCAGCAGCGTAGGGGAGGGATCCGGGGAGCTGTTTTTT | CASSVGEGSGELFF
TRBJ2-1 | - | TRBV28 | - | TGTGCCAGCACAGGCGGGATAGCCTACAATGAGCAGTTCTTC | CASTGGIAYNEQFF
TRBJ2-3 | - | TRBV29-1 | - | TGCAGCGTTGCTCTGCAGGAGGCAGATACGCAGTATTTT | CSVALQEADTQYF
TRBJ2-7 | - | TRBV30 | - | TGTGCCTGGGGGACCCAAGGGGGTCCCTACGAGCAGTACTTC | CAWGTQGGPYEQYF
TRBJ1-4 | - | TRBV18 | - | TGTGCCAGCTCACCACAACAGGAGCCTAATGAAAAACTGTTTTTT | CASSPQQEPNEKLFF
TRBJ2-5 | - | TRBV10-1 | - | TGCGCCAGCTTAGGGGCGGGGGAGACCCAGTACTTC | CASLGAGETQYF
TRBJ1-6 | TRBD1 | TRBV2 | - | TGTGCCAGCAGTATGGGACAGAGTAATTCACCCCTCCACTTT | CASSMGQSNSPLHF
TRBJ2-3 | - | TRBV29-1 | - | TGCAGCGTTCGGGGTAACACAGATACGCAGTATTTT | CSVRGNTDTQYF
TRBJ2-7 | - | TRBV3-1/TRBV3-2 | - | TGTGCCAGCAGCCACCCTAGTGCCTACGAGCAGTACTTC | CASSHPSAYEQYF
TRBJ1-5 | - | TRBV20-1 | - | TGCAGTGCTAGTGATCCTGTGGGGGGTGGTCAGCCCCAGCATTTT | CSASDPVGGGQPQHF
TRBJ1-2 | - | TRBV27 | - | TGTGCCAGCAGTTTCGGCGGAAGCTATGGCTACACCTTC | CASSFGGSYGYTF
TRBJ2-2 | TRBD1 | TRBV24-1 | few | TGTGCCACCAGTGACCGGGACAGGGAGGTCACCGGGGAGCTGTTTTTT | CATSDRDREVTGELFF
TRBJ2-7 | - | TRBV27 | - | TGTGCCAGCAGTTTATTCCCCTACTTTGACAGGTACGAGCAGTACTTC | CASSLFPYFDRYEQYF
TRBJ1-5 | - | TRBV28 | - | TGTGCCAGCCGTGGGGGCCTGTCCCAGCATTTT | CASRGGLSQHF
TRBJ2-5 | TRBD1 | TRBV14 | - | TGTGCCAGCAGCCAAGATTTTTCAGGGGGCGATCAGACCCAGTACTTC | CASSQDFSGGDQTQYF
TRBJ1-2 | - | TRBV5-1 | - | TGCGCCAGCAGCTTGGAGCCGTCAGGGTCAAGGTTGGGTGGCTACACCTTC | CASSLEPSGSRLGGYTF
TRBJ1-2 | - | TRBV7-9 | - | TGTGCCAGCAGCTTAGCATCCGGCAGGGTGCGGAGCTACACCTTC | CASSLASGRVRSYTF
TRBJ2-7 | TRBD2 | TRBV5-1 | - | TGCGCCAGCAGCTTTTTCCTAGCGGGGAACTACGAGCAGTACTTC | CASSFFLAGNYEQYF
TRBJ2-2 | TRBD1 | TRBV27 | - | TGTGCCAGCAGTTCCGACAGGGGACACCGGGGAGCTGTTTTT | CASSSDRGHRGAVF
TRBJ2-6 | TRBD1 | TRBV24-1 | once | TGTGCCACCAGTGATACAGGGGGCGGTGGGGCCAACGTCCTGACTTTC | CATSDTGGGGANVLTF
TRBJ1-4 | - | TRBV28 | - | TGTGCCAGCAGTATAACGGAGAATGAAAAACTGTTTTTT | CASSITENEKLFF
TRBJ1-2 | - | TRBV15 | - | TGTGCCACCAGGGGGGACATCTATGGCTACACCTTC | CATRGDIYGYTF
TRBJ1-2 | - | TRBV6-1 | - | TGTGCCAGCAGTGAACAGGGTGGTGGCTACACCTTC | CASSEQGGGYTF
TRBJ2-1 | - | TRBV3-1/TRBV3-2 | once | TGTGCCAGCAGCCACGTCGGGGTCAATGAGCAGTTCTTC | CASSHVGVNEQFF
TRBJ1-4 | - | TRBV7-9 | - | TGTGCCAGCTCCACGAGGCAGGAAGGGGCGACTAATGAAAAACTGTTTTTT | CASSTRQEGATNEKLFF
TRBJ1-1 | - | TRBV7-8 | - | TGTGCCAGCAGCTTAGTCAGGGTGGGGACTGAAGCTTTCTTT | CASSLVRVGTEAFF
TRBJ2-1 | TRBD2 | TRBV5-1 | - | TGCGCCAGCAGCATCAAAGCGGGAGGTGATTGGGATGAGCAGTTCTTC | CASSIKAGGDWDEQFF
TRBJ1-2 | - | TRBV18 | - | TGTGCCAGCTCACCAACTTTCCCCCCGACAGCTTTGGAAGGCTACACCTTC | CASSPTFPPTALEGYTF
TRBJ1-5 | - | TRBV24-1 | - | TGTGCCACCAGTGGGGGGGGAGGAGGTAATCAGCCCCAGCATTTT | CATSGGGGGNQPQHF
TRBJ1-5 | - | TRBV20-1 | once | TGCAGTGCTAGTATGCAAGGGAGGAATCAGCCCCAGCATTTT | CSASMQGRNQPQHF
TRBJ1-5 | TRBD1 | TRBV7-2 | - | TGTGCCAGCAGCTTAGCCTCAGGACAGGGGGGTGGACAGCCCCAGCATTTT | CASSLASGQGGGQPQHF